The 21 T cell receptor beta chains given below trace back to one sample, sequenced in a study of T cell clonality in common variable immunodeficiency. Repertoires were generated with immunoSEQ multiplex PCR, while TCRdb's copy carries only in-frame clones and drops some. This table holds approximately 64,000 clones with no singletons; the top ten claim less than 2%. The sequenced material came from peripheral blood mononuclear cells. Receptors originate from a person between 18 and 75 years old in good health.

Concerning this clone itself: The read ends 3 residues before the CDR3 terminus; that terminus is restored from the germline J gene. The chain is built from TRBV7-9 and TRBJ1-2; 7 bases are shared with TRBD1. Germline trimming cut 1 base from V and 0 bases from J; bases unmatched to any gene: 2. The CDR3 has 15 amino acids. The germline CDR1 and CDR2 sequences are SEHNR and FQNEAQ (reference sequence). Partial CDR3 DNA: TGTGCCAGCAGCTTAGGACAGGGATCTAACTATGGC. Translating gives CASSLGQGSNYG. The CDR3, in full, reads CASSLGQGSNYGYTF.

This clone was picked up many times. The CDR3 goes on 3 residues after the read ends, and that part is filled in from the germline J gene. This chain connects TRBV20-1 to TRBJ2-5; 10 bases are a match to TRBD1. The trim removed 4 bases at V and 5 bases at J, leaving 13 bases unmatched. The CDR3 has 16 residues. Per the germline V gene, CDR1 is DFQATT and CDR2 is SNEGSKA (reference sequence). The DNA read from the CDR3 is TGCAGTGCTAAAGGTTTGGACAGGGGGGACTGGGAGACC. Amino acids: CSAKGLDRGDWET. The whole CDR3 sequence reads CSAKGLDRGDWETQYF.

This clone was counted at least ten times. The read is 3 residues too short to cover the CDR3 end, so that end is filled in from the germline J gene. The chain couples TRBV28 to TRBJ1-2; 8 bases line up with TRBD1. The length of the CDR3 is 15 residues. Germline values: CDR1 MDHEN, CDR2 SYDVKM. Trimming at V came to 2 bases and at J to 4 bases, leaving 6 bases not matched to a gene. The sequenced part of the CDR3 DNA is TGTGCCAGCAGTTTAGGGGACAGGACCTTCTATGGC. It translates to CASSLGDRTFYG. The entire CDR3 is CASSLGDRTFYGYTF.

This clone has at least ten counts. The CDR3 spells CASSLGIGGGDTEAFF. The part of the CDR3 DNA that was read is TGCGCCAGCAGCTTGGGGATCGGGGGGGGCGATACTGAA. The chain is built from TRBV5-1 and TRBJ1-1; D is possibly TRBD1 (6 bases). The read ends 3 residues before the CDR3 terminus; that terminus is restored from the germline J gene. V lost 0 bases to trimming and J lost 5 bases, with 17 bases between them. The CDR3 spans 16 residues. CDR1 is SGHRS and CDR2 is YFSETQ in the germline V gene.

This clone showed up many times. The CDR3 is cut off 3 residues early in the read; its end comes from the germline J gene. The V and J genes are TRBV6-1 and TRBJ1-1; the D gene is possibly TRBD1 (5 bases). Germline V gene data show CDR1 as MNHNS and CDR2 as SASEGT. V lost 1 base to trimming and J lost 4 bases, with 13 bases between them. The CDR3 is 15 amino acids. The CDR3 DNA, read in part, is TGTGCCAGCAGTGAAGTGTCAGGGCGGGGCACTGAA. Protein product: CASSEVSGRGTE. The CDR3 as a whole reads CASSEVSGRGTEAFF.

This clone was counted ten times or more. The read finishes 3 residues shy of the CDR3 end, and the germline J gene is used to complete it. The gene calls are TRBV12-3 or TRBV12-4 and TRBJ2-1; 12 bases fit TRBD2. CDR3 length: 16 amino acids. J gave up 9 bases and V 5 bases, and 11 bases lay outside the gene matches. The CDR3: CASSTASGRAPGEQFF. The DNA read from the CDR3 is TGTGCCAGCAGTACAGCTAGCGGGAGGGCCCCGGGTGAG.

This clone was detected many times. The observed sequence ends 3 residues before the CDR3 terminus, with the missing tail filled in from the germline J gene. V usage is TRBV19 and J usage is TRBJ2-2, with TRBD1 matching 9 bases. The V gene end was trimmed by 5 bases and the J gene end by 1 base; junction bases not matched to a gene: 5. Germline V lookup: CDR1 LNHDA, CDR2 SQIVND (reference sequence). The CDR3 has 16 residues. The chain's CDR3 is CASSHGTGLNTGELFF. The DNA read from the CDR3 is TGTGCCAGTAGTCATGGGACAGGGCTGAACACCGGGGAG.

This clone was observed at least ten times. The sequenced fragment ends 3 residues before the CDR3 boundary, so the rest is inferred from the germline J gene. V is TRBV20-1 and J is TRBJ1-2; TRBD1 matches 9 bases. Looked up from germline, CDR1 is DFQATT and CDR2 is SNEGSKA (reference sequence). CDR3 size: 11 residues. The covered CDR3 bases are TGCAGTGCTTCCACAGGGGGCGGC. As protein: CSASTGGG. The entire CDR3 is CSASTGGGYTF.

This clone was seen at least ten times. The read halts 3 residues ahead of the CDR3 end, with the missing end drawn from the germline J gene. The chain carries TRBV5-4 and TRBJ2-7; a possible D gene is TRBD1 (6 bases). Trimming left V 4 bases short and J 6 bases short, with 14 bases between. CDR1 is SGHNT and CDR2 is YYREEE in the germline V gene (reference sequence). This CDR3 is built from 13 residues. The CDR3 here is CASSPDSAFEQYF. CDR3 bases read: TGTGCCAGCAGCCCGGACAGCGCGTTCGAG.

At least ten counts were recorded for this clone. CDR3: CASSSRNEQFF. The sequenced part of the CDR3 DNA is TGTGCCAGCAGCTCTAGGAATGAG. The chain employs TRBV13 and TRBJ2-1; the D is unclear. The CDR3 extends 3 residues past the end of the read, so its final part is completed from the germline J gene. This CDR3 comprises 11 residues. V shed 4 bases and J shed 7 bases, with 5 bases lying between them. Germline CDR1 and CDR2: PRHDT and FYEKMQ (reference sequence).

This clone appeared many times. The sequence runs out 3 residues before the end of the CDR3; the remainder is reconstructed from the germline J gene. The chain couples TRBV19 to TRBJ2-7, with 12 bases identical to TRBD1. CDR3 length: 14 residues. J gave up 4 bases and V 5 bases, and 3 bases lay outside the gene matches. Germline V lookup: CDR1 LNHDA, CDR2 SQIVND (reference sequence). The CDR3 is CASSLGQGAYEQYF. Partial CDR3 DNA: TGTGCCAGTAGTTTGGGACAGGGGGCGTACGAG.

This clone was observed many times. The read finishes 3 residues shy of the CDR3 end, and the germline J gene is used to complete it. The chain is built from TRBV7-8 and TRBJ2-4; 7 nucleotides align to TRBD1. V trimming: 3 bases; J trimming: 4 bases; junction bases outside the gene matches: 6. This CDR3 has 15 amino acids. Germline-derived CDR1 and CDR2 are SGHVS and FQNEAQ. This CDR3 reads CASSFELGQKNIQYF. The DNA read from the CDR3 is TGTGCCAGCAGCTTCGAACTGGGACAGAAAAACATT.

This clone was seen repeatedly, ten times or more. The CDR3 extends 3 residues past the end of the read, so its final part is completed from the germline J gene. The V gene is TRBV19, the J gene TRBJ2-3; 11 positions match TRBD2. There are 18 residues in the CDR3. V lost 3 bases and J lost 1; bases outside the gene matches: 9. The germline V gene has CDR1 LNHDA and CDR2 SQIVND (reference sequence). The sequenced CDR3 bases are TGTGCCAGTAGTATCAATGGGAGACTAGCGGGGCGCACAGATACG. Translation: CASSINGRLAGRTDT. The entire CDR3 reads CASSINGRLAGRTDTQYF.

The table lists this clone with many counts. Here the CDR3 reads CAISLIEGAGELFF. The part of the CDR3 DNA that was read is TGTGCCATCAGCTTGATCGAAGGGGCCGGGGAG. The chain couples TRBV10-3 to TRBJ2-2, with D possibly matching TRBD1 (5 bases). The CDR3 end is not reached by the read, which stops 3 residues before it; the germline J gene fills it in. The V gene lost 6 bases and the J gene lost 6 bases, with 14 bases spanning the gap. The CDR3 covers 14 residues. Per germline, CDR1 ENHRY and CDR2 SYGVKD.

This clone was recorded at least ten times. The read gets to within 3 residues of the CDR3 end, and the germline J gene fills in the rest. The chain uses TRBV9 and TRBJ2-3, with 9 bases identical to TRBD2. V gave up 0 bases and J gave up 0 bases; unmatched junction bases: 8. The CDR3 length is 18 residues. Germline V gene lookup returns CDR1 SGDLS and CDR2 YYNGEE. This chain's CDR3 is CASSVGLAVRSSTDTQYF. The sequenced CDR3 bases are TGTGCCAGCAGCGTAGGACTAGCGGTTAGATCTAGCACAGATACG.

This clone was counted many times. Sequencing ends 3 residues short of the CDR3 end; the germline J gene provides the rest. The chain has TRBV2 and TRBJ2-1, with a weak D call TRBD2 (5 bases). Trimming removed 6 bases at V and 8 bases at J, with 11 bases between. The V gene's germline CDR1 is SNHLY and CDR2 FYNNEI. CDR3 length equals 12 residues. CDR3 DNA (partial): TGTGCCAGCAGCGCCACTAGTGATGAG. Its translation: CASSATSDE. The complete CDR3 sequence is CASSATSDEQFF.

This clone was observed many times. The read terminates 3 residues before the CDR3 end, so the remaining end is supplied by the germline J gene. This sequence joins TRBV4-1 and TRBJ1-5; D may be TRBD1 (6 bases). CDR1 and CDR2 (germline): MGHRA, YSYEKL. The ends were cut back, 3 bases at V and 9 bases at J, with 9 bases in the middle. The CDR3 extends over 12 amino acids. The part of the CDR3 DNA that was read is TGCGCCAGCAGCCATCCCAGGGGGCCC. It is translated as CASSHPRGP. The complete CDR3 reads CASSHPRGPQHF.

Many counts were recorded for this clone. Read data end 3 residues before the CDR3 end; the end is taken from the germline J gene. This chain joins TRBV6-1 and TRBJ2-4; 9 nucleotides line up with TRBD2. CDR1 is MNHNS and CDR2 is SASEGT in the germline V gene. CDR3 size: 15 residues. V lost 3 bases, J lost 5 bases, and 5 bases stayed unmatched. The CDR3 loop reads CASSDRPSGENIQYF. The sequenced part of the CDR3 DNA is TGTGCCAGCAGTGATAGGCCTAGCGGGGAAAACATT.

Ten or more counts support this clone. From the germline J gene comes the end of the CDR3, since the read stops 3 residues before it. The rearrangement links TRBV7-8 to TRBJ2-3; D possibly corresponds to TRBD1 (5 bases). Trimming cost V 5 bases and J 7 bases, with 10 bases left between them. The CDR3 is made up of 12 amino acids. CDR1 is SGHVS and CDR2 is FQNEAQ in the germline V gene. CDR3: CASSQGRYTQYF. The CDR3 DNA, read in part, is TGTGCCAGCAGCCAGGGCAGGTATACG.

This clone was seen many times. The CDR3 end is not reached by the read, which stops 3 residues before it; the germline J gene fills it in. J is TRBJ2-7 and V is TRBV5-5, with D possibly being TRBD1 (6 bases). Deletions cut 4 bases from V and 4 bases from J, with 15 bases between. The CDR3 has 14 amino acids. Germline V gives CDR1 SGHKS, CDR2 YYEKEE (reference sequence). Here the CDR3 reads CASSVSGEGYEQYF. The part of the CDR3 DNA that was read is TGTGCCAGCAGCGTGTCAGGGGAAGGGTACGAG.

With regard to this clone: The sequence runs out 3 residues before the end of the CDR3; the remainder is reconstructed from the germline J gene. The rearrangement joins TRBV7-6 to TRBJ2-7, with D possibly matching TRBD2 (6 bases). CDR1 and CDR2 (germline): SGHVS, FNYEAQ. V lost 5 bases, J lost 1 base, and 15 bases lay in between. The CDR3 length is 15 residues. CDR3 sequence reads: CASSAGLASSYEQYF. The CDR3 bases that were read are TGTGCCAGCAGCGCCGGGCTAGCGAGTTCCTACGAG.